This T cell receptor beta chain was profiled in a study of T cells in tumors after PD-1 blockade. Study-wide background: Treatment was either pembrolizumab 200 mg every 3 weeks or cemiplimab 350 mg every 2 weeks. A subset received ongoing vismodegib 150 mg daily alongside anti-PD-1 therapy.

This clone was picked up a small number of times. What it recognizes is unknown. Study findings and constraints: Some novel exhausted tumor clones appeared in pre-treatment blood, suggesting peripheral recruitment.

The J segment lost 10 bases and the V segment lost 5 bases, leaving 16 bases of the junction unmatched. Germline values: CDR1 SGHDT, CDR2 YYEEEE. The CDR3 extends over 15 amino acids. TCRdb's table, derived via immunoSEQ multiplex PCR, lists solely in-frame clones and lacks some. The sample lists over 60,000 clones, roughly 70% seen once, with around 4.7% in the top ten. The chain employs TRBV5-6 and TRBJ1-2, with 8 bases lining up with TRBD1. This receptor was taken from a human donor with basal cell carcinoma. The specimen was PBMCs, collected after anti-PD-1 treatment. Written as DNA, the CDR3 is TGTGCCAGCAGTGTACTCACAGGGGGTAGACATTCCTACACCTTC. Amino acids: CASSVLTGGRHSYTF.